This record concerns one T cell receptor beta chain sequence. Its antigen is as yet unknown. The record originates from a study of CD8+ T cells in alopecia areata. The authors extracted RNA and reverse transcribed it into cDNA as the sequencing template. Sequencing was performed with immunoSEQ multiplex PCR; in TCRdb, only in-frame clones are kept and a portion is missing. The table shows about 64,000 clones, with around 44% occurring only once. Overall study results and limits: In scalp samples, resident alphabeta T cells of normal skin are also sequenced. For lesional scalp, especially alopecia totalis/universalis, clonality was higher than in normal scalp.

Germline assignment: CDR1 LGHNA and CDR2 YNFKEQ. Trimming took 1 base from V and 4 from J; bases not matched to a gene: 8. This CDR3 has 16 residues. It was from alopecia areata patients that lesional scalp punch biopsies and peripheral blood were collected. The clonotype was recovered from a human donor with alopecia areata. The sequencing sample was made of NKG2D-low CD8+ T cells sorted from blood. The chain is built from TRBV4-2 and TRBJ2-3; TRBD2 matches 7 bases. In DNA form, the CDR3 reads TGTGCCAGCAGCCAAGTCGGGGGAGGGCCAGCAGATACGCAGTATTTT. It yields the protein CASSQVGGGPADTQYF.